The 18 T cell receptor beta chains listed next were all sequenced from one sample in a study of blood T cell repertoires in COVID-19. Generated by immunoSEQ multiplex PCR, the TCRdb table keeps only in-frame clones and is missing some. The repertoire holds about 240,000 clones, with more than 75% as singletons. The sample was peripheral blood. The source of these receptors is a woman between 65 and 79 years old with active or convalescent COVID-19.

The rearrangement links TRBV5-1 to TRBJ1-1, with D perhaps TRBD1 (5 bases). CDR1 is SGHRS, CDR2 YFSETQ, per germline. The CDR3 runs 13 residues. V shed 0 bases and J shed 4 bases, with 7 bases lying between them. The CDR3 region is CASSLATATEAFF. CDR3 bases: TGCGCCAGCAGCTTGGCGACAGCCACTGAAGCTTTCTTT.

The chain carries TRBV7-9 and TRBJ2-5, with a possible D match to TRBD1 (6 bases). V gave up 5 bases and J gave up 4 bases, with 11 bases separating them. Germline V gene lookup returns CDR1 SEHNR and CDR2 FQNEAQ (reference sequence). The CDR3 sequence is 13 residues long. CDR3 region: CASSQDSGETQYF. CDR3 in DNA: TGTGCCAGCAGCCAGGACAGCGGAGAGACCCAGTACTTC.

The rearrangement uses TRBV6-5 and TRBJ1-4; D unresolved. Germline V gives CDR1 MNHEY, CDR2 SVGAGI. The CDR3 has 15 residues. V was cut by 0 bases and J by 4 bases, with 9 bases left in between. CDR3 coding DNA: TGTGCCAGCAGTTACTCCCTGGCAAATAATGAAAAACTGTTTTTT. Translating it yields CASSYSLANNEKLFF.

The chain is built from TRBV18 and TRBJ1-2; D may be TRBD1 (6 bases). This CDR3 comprises 15 residues. Germline V gene sequence: CDR1 KGHSH, CDR2 LQKENI. Between the trimmed V and J ends, which lost 0 bases and 7 bases, there was a span of 15 bases. In DNA, the CDR3 is TGTGCCAGCTCACCACCGACCGCCAGGGGAAGTGGCTACACCTTC. Protein sequence: CASSPPTARGSGYTF.

In DNA form, the CDR3 reads TGTGCCAGTATGAGGAGTACTTCGAACACTGAAGCTTTCTTT. Its protein product is CASMRSTSNTEAFF. The genes are TRBV19 and TRBJ1-1; no definite D call. This CDR3 has 14 amino acids. CDR1 and CDR2 from the germline V gene are LNHDA and SQIVND (reference sequence). The germline V and J ends were trimmed by 7 bases and 1 base, with 13 bases remaining between them. The full variable domain, its missing parts supplied by reference TRBV19 and TRBJ1-1, is DGGITQSPKYLFRKEGQNVTLSCEQNLNHDAMYWYRQDPGQGLRLIYYSQIVNDFQKGDIAEGYSVSREKKESFPLTVTSAQKNPTAFYLCASMRSTSNTEAFFGQGTRLTVV.

The J gene is TRBJ1-2, the V gene TRBV6-5; 7 bases agree with TRBD1. Germline CDR1 is MNHEY and CDR2 is SVGAGI. V was pared by 7 bases and J by 7 bases, with 6 bases of the junction left unmatched. The CDR3 sequence is 12 residues long. CDR3 region: CASTSTGSGYTF. In DNA form, the CDR3 reads TGTGCCAGCACTTCGACAGGGAGTGGCTACACCTTC.

This chain connects TRBV5-4 to TRBJ1-2; D is unclear. There are 13 residues in the CDR3. CDR1 and CDR2 (germline): SGHNT, YYREEE (reference sequence). Between the trimmed V and J ends, which lost 0 bases and 8 bases, there was a span of 11 bases. The CDR3 DNA sequence: TGTGCCAGCAGCTTGGGAGGGTCAAGGGGCTACACCTTC. This sequence encodes CASSLGGSRGYTF.

This chain links TRBV7-2 with TRBJ1-6, with 7 bases fitting TRBD1. This CDR3 region has 15 residues. Germline V CDR1 and CDR2: SGHTA, FQGNSA. After removal of 6 bases from V and 4 bases from J, the junction contained 6 bases not matched to a gene. CDR3 region: CASRIPGQYNSPLHF. CDR3 nucleotide sequence: TGTGCCAGCAGGATACCGGGACAGTATAATTCACCCCTCCACTTT.

The V gene is TRBV9, the J gene TRBJ2-7; TRBD1 might be the D (6 bases). Per the germline V gene, CDR1 is SGDLS and CDR2 is YYNGEE. Deletions cut 3 bases from V and 4 bases from J, with 11 bases between. The CDR3 consists of 13 residues. The CDR3 nucleotides are TGTGCCAGCAGCGGGGGGCTCGGGTACGAGCAGTACTTC. Translated: CASSGGLGYEQYF.

Regarding this clone: The same CDR3 can be traced to other DNA sequences in this sample. V and J are TRBV7-9 and TRBJ1-2, with a weak D call TRBD1 (5 bases). The CDR3 has 13 residues. Trimming took 5 bases from V and 5 from J, leaving 12 bases between them. Germline values: CDR1 SEHNR, CDR2 FQNEAQ (reference sequence). The CDR3 sequence is CASSPTGGYGYTF. Written as DNA, the CDR3 is TGTGCCAGCAGCCCGACGGGGGGTTATGGCTACACCTTC. Based on the CDR3 plus reference TRBV7-9 and TRBJ1-2, the full variable domain is DTGVSQNPRHKITKRGQNVTFRCDPISEHNRLYWYRQTLGQGPEFLTYFQNEAQLEKSRLLSDRFSAERPKGSFSTLEIQRTEQGDSAMYLCASSPTGGYGYTFGSGTRLTVV.

The chain carries TRBV5-5 and TRBJ1-5; D ambiguous. CDR1 SGHKS and CDR2 YYEKEE come from the germline V gene (reference sequence). This CDR3 region has 16 residues. With 0 bases removed from V and 1 base from J, the gap between germline ends came to 11 bases. The CDR3 is CASSLGVGGSNQPQHF. Written as DNA, the CDR3 is TGTGCCAGCAGCTTGGGGGTGGGAGGAAGCAATCAGCCCCAGCATTTT. Looking up the rest from reference TRBV5-5 and TRBJ1-5 gives the full variable domain: DAGVTQSPTHLIKTRGQQVTLRCSPISGHKSVSWYQQVLGQGPQFIFQYYEKEERGRGNFPDRFSARQFPNYSSELNVNALLLGDSALYLCASSLGVGGSNQPQHFGDGTRLSIL.

V gene TRBV5-4 combines with J gene TRBJ2-3; a possible D gene is TRBD1 (5 bases). The germline V gene has CDR1 SGHNT and CDR2 YYREEE (reference sequence). The CDR3 sequence is 15 residues long. V was pared by 1 base and J by 0 bases, with 9 bases between. The CDR3 coding sequence is TGTGCCAGCAGCTTGACAGGCGCTAGCACAGATACGCAGTATTTT. It encodes CASSLTGASTDTQYF.

This chain joins TRBV11-2 and TRBJ2-7, with TRBD1 matching over 7 bases. The CDR3 is 15 residues long. The germline gives CDR1 SGHAT, CDR2 FQNNGV. V lost 3 bases, J lost 6 bases, and 11 bases stayed unmatched. The CDR3 region is CASSFAGTATGEQYF. The CDR3 DNA reads TGTGCCAGCAGCTTCGCCGGGACAGCGACAGGCGAGCAGTACTTC.

V and J are TRBV2 and TRBJ1-3; D might be TRBD1 (6 bases). Germline CDR1 reads SNHLY; CDR2 reads FYNNEI. Trimming shortened V by 8 bases and J by 3 bases, and 14 bases separated the two germline ends. The CDR3 spans 14 residues. The CDR3 region is CASAQGLGGNTIYF. In DNA, the CDR3 is TGTGCCAGCGCTCAGGGGCTAGGTGGAAACACCATATATTTT.

The V call is TRBV6-5, the J call TRBJ2-5, with 7 bases aligning to TRBD1. The CDR3 loop spans 14 amino acids. Germline CDR1 is MNHEY and CDR2 is SVGAGI. Unmatched junction bases numbered 8, after V lost 5 bases and J lost 5 bases. The CDR3 DNA sequence: TGTGCCAGCAGTCTCCAGGGGGTGGGCGAGACCCAGTACTTC. It specifies CASSLQGVGETQYF.

This clone showed up just a few times. The V gene is TRBV19, the J gene TRBJ2-7; 8 bases line up with TRBD2. Germline CDR1 is LNHDA and CDR2 is SQIVND (reference sequence). The CDR3 covers 15 residues. The V gene end was trimmed by 3 bases and the J gene end by 0 bases; junction bases not matched to a gene: 4. The CDR3 coding sequence is TGTGCCAGTAGTATCCCCCGGGAGGGCTCCTACGAGCAGTACTTC. It yields the protein CASSIPREGSYEQYF.

Here the CDR3 reads CASTGGDRENTIYF. For the CDR3, the DNA is TGTGCCAGCACCGGAGGGGACAGGGAGAACACCATATATTTT. This rearrangement joins TRBV5-8 to TRBJ1-3; 9 nucleotides line up with TRBD1. Per the germline V gene, CDR1 is SGHTS and CDR2 is YDEGEE. The CDR3 has 14 residues. V lost 6 bases, J lost 7 bases, and 8 bases stayed unmatched.

The chain joins TRBV5-6 to TRBJ1-1, with TRBD1 as a possible D gene (6 bases). Germline values: CDR1 SGHDT, CDR2 YYEEEE. Between the trimmed V and J ends, which lost 4 bases and 7 bases, there was a span of 11 bases. The CDR3 loop spans 12 amino acids. CDR3 DNA sequence: TGTGCCAGCAGCCCAGGACAGTATGAAGCTTTCTTT. It encodes CASSPGQYEAFF.